The next 6 T cell receptor beta chains were all read from a single sample in a study of blood T cell repertoires in COVID-19. Sequencing used immunoSEQ multiplex PCR; TCRdb keeps in-frame clones, though not all of them. The sample has around 100,000 clones, approximately 90% seen once. Sequencing was carried out using peripheral blood. All receptors come from a man aged 55 to 69 with acute or convalescent COVID-19.

The CDR3 nucleotides are TGTGCCAGCAGCAAAGTGCGGGGTCAGGGTGAAAAACTGTTTTTT. Protein sequence: CASSKVRGQGEKLFF. The chain joins TRBV21-1 to TRBJ1-4. TRBV21-1 is described as a pseudogene. This CDR3 contains 15 residues.

The rearrangement uses TRBV11-1 and TRBJ2-7; possible D gene TRBD1, 6 bases. V was trimmed by 5 bases and J by 0 bases, leaving 17 bases between them. CDR3 length equals 16 residues. Per germline, CDR1 SGHAT and CDR2 FQDESV (reference sequence). CDR3: CASSPRQGQSSYEQYF. The CDR3 DNA is TGTGCCAGCAGCCCAAGGCAGGGGCAGAGCTCCTACGAGCAGTACTTC.

CDR3 DNA sequence: TGTGCCAGCAGCTTAGCTCGACAGCTAGAGACCCAGTACTTC. Protein product: CASSLARQLETQYF. The chain has TRBV7-2 and TRBJ2-5, with a tentative D call TRBD1 (5 bases). Per the germline V gene, CDR1 is SGHTA and CDR2 is FQGNSA. This CDR3 spans 14 amino acids. V was shortened by 0 bases and J by 4 bases, with 9 bases between the two germline ends.

The gene calls are TRBV5-1 and TRBJ1-2; a possible D gene is TRBD1 (5 bases). Germline V gene data show CDR1 as SGHRS and CDR2 as YFSETQ. Trimming left V 0 bases short and J 2 bases short, with 11 bases between. There are 15 residues in the CDR3. The DNA for the CDR3 is TGCGCCAGCAGCTTGGTTATGTCAGGGAACTATGGCTACACCTTC. Translation: CASSLVMSGNYGYTF.

The chain recombines TRBV5-4 with TRBJ2-5; 12 bases fit TRBD2. Trimming took 4 bases from V and 3 from J; bases not matched to a gene: 16. The CDR3 totals 19 residues. Germline V gives CDR1 SGHNT, CDR2 YYREEE (reference sequence). The CDR3 DNA follows: TGTGCCAGCAGCCAGCCCAGGGGTGCTAGCGGGAGGGCTGAAGAGACCCAGTACTTC. Translation gives CASSQPRGASGRAEETQYF.

The sample holds one count of this clone. This chain joins TRBV2 and TRBJ2-5; 8 positions match TRBD2. Germline V gene data show CDR1 as SNHLY and CDR2 as FYNNEI. After removal of 3 bases from V and 4 bases from J, the junction contained 7 bases not matched to a gene. The CDR3 runs 15 residues. DNA of the CDR3: TGTGCCAGCAGTGACGGCGGGACTAGGATAGAGACCCAGTACTTC. Translating gives CASSDGGTRIETQYF.